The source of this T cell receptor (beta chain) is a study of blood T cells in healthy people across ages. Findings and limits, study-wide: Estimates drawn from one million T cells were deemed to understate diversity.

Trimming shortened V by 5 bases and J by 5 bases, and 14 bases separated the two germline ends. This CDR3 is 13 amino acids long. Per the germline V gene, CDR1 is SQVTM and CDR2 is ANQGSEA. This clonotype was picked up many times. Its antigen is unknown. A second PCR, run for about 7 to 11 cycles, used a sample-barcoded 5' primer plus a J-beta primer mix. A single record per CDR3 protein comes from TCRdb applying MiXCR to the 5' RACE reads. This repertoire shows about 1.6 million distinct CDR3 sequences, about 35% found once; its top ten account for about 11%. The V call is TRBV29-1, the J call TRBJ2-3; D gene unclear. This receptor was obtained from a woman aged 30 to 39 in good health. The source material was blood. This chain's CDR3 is CSVHSTLGDTQYF. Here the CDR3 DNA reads TGCAGCGTTCATAGCACGTTGGGAGATACGCAGTATTTT.